The clone carrying this T cell receptor beta chain was found a few times. Antigen specificity is unknown. V gave up 4 bases and J gave up 7 bases; unmatched junction bases: 6. CDR3 length: 14 residues. The germline V gene encodes CDR1 SGHTA and CDR2 FQGTGA. This sample stems from a study of T cells after yellow fever vaccination. UMIs were added to TCR cDNA along with a universal primer site when it was made by 5'RACE template switching. TCRdb called the 5' RACE reads again in MiXCR, with one record for every CDR3 protein. The sample contains hundreds of thousands of distinct CDR3 sequences, 12% of which appear only once. Study results and limitations: The secondary response peaked faster, at day 5 versus 15, but was weaker. Detected again after the booster were most primary-vaccination clones, at 95% to 97% CD4 and 88% CD8.

The sample in question was CD4+ T cells sorted from PBMCs, obtained 15 days after the yellow fever booster vaccination. The receptor's source is a man in his late teens or twenties who received the YFV17D yellow fever vaccine. The rearrangement joins TRBV7-3 to TRBJ2-1; 8 bases are shared with TRBD2. The CDR3 nucleotides read TGTGCCAGCAGCTCGGGACTAGATTGGAATGAGCAGTTCTTC. The encoded protein is CASSSGLDWNEQFF.